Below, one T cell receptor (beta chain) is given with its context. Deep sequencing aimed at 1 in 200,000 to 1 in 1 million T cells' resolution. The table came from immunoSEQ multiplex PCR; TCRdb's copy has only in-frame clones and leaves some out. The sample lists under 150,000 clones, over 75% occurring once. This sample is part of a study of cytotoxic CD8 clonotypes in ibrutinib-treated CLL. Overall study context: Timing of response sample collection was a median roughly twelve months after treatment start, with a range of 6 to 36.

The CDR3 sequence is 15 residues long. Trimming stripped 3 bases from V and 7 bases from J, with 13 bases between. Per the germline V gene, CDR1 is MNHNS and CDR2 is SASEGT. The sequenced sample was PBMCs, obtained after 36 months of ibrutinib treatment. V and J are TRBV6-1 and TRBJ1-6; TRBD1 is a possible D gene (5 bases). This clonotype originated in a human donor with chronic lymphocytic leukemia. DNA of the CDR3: TGTGCCAGCAGTGAGCAGGGAAGGGAAAATTCACCCCTCCACTTT. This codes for CASSEQGRENSPLHF.